The T cell receptor beta chain under discussion was sequenced for a study of control samples from healthy donors and cancer patients. Libraries were prepared by immunoSEQ multiplex PCR; TCRdb keeps only in-frame clonotypes and omits some of them. The sample gives 95,000 to 130,000 clones, around 91% of which show up once; about 1.1% is in the top ten. Sequencing was performed on PBMCs. The clonotype originates from a woman between 45 and 60 years old with colorectal cancer.

CDR3 protein: CASSFSQGANEKLFF. CDR3 DNA: TGTGCCAGCAGCTTCTCACAGGGGGCGAATGAAAAACTGTTTTTT. The J gene is TRBJ1-4, the V gene TRBV11-1; 9 bases agree with TRBD1. Germline assignment: CDR1 SGHAT and CDR2 FQDESV (reference sequence). Unmatched junction bases numbered 4, after V lost 3 bases and J lost 5 bases. The CDR3 is 15 residues long.